This passage covers 27 T cell receptor beta chains from one sample sequenced in a study of blood T cell repertoires in COVID-19. The data were produced by immunoSEQ multiplex PCR, yet TCRdb's version contains in-frame clones alone and is incomplete. The sample lists 200,000 to 250,000 clones, just over 85% occurring once. The sample comprised peripheral blood. The receptors stem from a man between 45 and 60 years old with COVID-19, enrolled during active disease.

CDR3 amino acids: CASSKGLAGVDEQYF. Here the CDR3 DNA reads TGTGCCAGCAGTAAGGGACTAGCGGGGGTGGACGAGCAGTACTTC. J is TRBJ2-7 and V is TRBV2; 14 bases fit TRBD2. The CDR3 is 15 residues long. Losses at the gene ends were 5 bases for V and 5 bases for J; bases not matched to a gene: 5. The V gene's germline CDR1 is SNHLY and CDR2 FYNNEI. Full variable domain (remainder filled in from reference TRBV2 and TRBJ2-7): EPEVTQTPSHQVTQMGQEVILRCVPISNHLYFYWYRQILGQKVEFLVSFYNNEISEKSEIFDDQFSVERPDGSNFTLKIRSTKLEDSAMYFCASSKGLAGVDEQYFGPGTRLTVT.

The V gene is TRBV11-1, the J gene TRBJ2-5; TRBD1 agrees at 7 bases. This CDR3 contains 16 residues. Germline CDR1 reads SGHAT; CDR2 reads FQDESV (reference sequence). J gave up 4 bases and V 6 bases, and 14 bases lay outside the gene matches. CDR3 DNA: TGTGCCAGCAGACCCCGTGGACAGGCGGCTCGAGAGACCCAGTACTTC. It codes for CASRPRGQAARETQYF.

This chain's CDR3 is CASSLGSYTGELFF. The DNA for the CDR3 is TGTGCCAGCAGTTTAGGTAGTTACACCGGGGAGCTGTTTTTT. The V call is TRBV27, the J call TRBJ2-2; unclear D gene. V lost 2 bases and J lost 3, with 7 bases in between. Germline lookup yields CDR1 MNHEY and CDR2 SMNVEV (reference sequence). The CDR3 consists of 14 residues.

V gene TRBV18 combines with J gene TRBJ2-5; TRBD2 matches 8 bases. CDR3 size: 15 residues. Germline V lookup: CDR1 KGHSH, CDR2 LQKENI. The J segment lost 2 bases and the V segment lost 1 base, leaving 3 bases of the junction unmatched. The CDR3 here is CASSPLQRGQETQYF. DNA for the CDR3: TGTGCCAGCTCACCACTACAGCGGGGGCAAGAGACCCAGTACTTC.

The V gene is TRBV18, the J gene TRBJ2-7; possible D gene TRBD1, 5 bases. There are 14 residues in the CDR3. Trimming pared 6 bases from V and 0 bases from J, leaving 12 bases between. Per germline, CDR1 KGHSH and CDR2 LQKENI. CDR3 loop: CASSDDRRSYEQYF. CDR3 in DNA: TGTGCCAGCTCCGATGACAGACGCTCCTACGAGCAGTACTTC.

This chain connects TRBV6-5 to TRBJ1-1, with 8 bases that match TRBD1. V was clipped by 6 bases and J by 7 bases; unmatched bases: 13. The CDR3 runs to 15 residues. Germline V gene sequence: CDR1 MNHEY, CDR2 SVGAGI. CDR3 nucleotide sequence: TGTGCCAGCAGGAGGGAGGCAGGGGGCGCAAATGAAGCTTTCTTT. Translated: CASRREAGGANEAFF.

This clone was counted between two and nine times. The chain uses TRBV19 and TRBJ1-5; TRBD1 might be the D (5 bases). CDR3 size: 15 residues. The germline V gene has CDR1 LNHDA and CDR2 SQIVND (reference sequence). Deletions cut 3 bases from V and 5 bases from J, with 14 bases between. The CDR3 nucleotides are TGTGCCAGTAGTATTGGGCAGGGAGGGCATCAGCCCCAGCATTTT. Protein product: CASSIGQGGHQPQHF.

This clone was observed a handful of times. J is TRBJ2-5 and V is TRBV7-3, with TRBD1 matching over 7 bases. After removal of 5 bases from V and 3 bases from J, the junction contained 6 bases not matched to a gene. The CDR3 extends over 14 amino acids. Germline CDR1 and CDR2: SGHTA and FQGTGA. CDR3 sequence: CASSTGTEKETQYF. The CDR3 DNA follows: TGTGCCAGCAGCACCGGGACAGAGAAAGAGACCCAGTACTTC.

The chain links TRBV6-5 to TRBJ2-7; possible D gene TRBD2, 5 bases. Germline-derived CDR1 and CDR2 are MNHEY and SVGAGI. Trimming cost V 8 bases and J 7 bases, with 12 bases left between them. The CDR3 has 11 residues. The CDR3 sequence is CASGRSGEQYF. Here the CDR3 DNA reads TGTGCCAGCGGCCGCTCGGGGGAGCAGTACTTC.

CDR3 in DNA: TGTGCCAGCAGTTTTATAGGGGGAAATGAAAAACTGTTTTTT. Translating it yields CASSFIGGNEKLFF. The chain uses TRBV28 and TRBJ1-4; D is perhaps TRBD1 (6 bases). The CDR3 extends over 14 amino acids. Trimming stripped 3 bases from V and 5 bases from J, with 10 bases between. CDR1 MDHEN and CDR2 SYDVKM come from the germline V gene. The full variable domain, completed using reference TRBV28 and TRBJ1-4, is DVKVTQSSRYLVKRTGEKVFLECVQDMDHENMFWYRQDPGLGLRLIYFSYDVKMKEKGDIPEGYSVSREKKERFSLILESASTNQTSMYLCASSFIGGNEKLFFGSGTQLSVL.

This clone was detected a few times. The chain employs TRBV29-1 and TRBJ1-2; 10 bases are shared with TRBD1. After removal of 1 base from V and 7 bases from J, the junction contained 9 bases not matched to a gene. This CDR3 comprises 15 residues. Per the germline V gene, CDR1 is SQVTM and CDR2 is ANQGSEA. Here the CDR3 DNA reads TGCAGCGTTGAAGTAAAACAAGGACAGGGGGGTGGCTACACCTTC. Its translation: CSVEVKQGQGGGYTF.

Here the CDR3 reads CASSSYGLGTDTQYF. The CDR3 DNA reads TGTGCCAGCAGTTCCTACGGACTAGGCACAGATACGCAGTATTTT. The chain is built from TRBV6-2 or TRBV6-3 and TRBJ2-3; 7 bases agree with TRBD2. The CDR3 length is 15 residues. V was pared by 4 bases and J by 1 base, with 5 bases of the junction left unmatched. Germline-derived CDR1 and CDR2 are MNHEY and SVGEGT.

The V and J genes are TRBV4-1 and TRBJ2-2; a possible D gene is TRBD2 (5 bases). This CDR3 comprises 16 residues. V lost 1 base and J 5 bases, leaving 14 bases between the germline ends. CDR1 MGHRA and CDR2 YSYEKL come from the germline V gene. CDR3 nucleotide sequence: TGCGCCAGCAGCCAAGTCACGGGCAGAGGGACCGGGGAGCTGTTTTTT. Amino acids: CASSQVTGRGTGELFF.

The genes are TRBV24-1 and TRBJ2-7; possible D gene TRBD2, 6 bases. Trimming removed 4 bases from V and 0 bases from J, with 21 bases in between. The CDR3 runs to 18 residues. Germline CDR1 reads KGHDR; CDR2 reads SFDVKD. The CDR3 DNA reads as TGTGCCACCAGTGACCTACCTGTAGTAGCGGCCAGCTCCTACGAGCAGTACTTC. It specifies CATSDLPVVAASSYEQYF.

The chain combines TRBV5-1 with TRBJ1-5; perhaps TRBD1 as D (6 bases). Trimming took 0 bases from V and 5 from J, leaving 9 bases between them. Germline CDR1 reads SGHRS; CDR2 reads YFSETQ. The CDR3 runs to 14 residues. The CDR3 is CASSLEAGDQPQHF. The CDR3 nucleotides are TGCGCCAGCAGCTTGGAGGCAGGGGATCAGCCCCAGCATTTT.

The chain couples TRBV2 to TRBJ1-3; D gene ambiguous. Trimming cost V 7 bases and J 0 bases, with 10 bases left between them. The CDR3 totals 14 residues. Germline CDR1 SNHLY, CDR2 FYNNEI. For the CDR3, the DNA is TGTGCCAGCACCGCCGGGAGCTCTGGAAACACCATATATTTT. Translated: CASTAGSSGNTIYF.

This clone was counted a single time. Here the CDR3 DNA reads TGTGCCAGCCGTGGTAGCGGGGGGAGCTCCTACAATGAGCAGTTCTTC. It specifies CASRGSGGSSYNEQFF. The chain couples TRBV6-1 to TRBJ2-1, with 10 bases aligning to TRBD2. V dropped 8 bases and J dropped 0; count of bases not matched to a gene: 7. This CDR3 has 16 residues. Germline CDR1 MNHNS, CDR2 SASEGT.

The V and J genes are TRBV5-8 and TRBJ1-5, with 10 bases fitting TRBD1. Germline-derived CDR1 and CDR2 are SGHTS and YDEGEE. The CDR3 totals 16 residues. With V trimmed by 4 bases and J by 2 bases, 6 bases remained unmatched. The CDR3 spells CASSPDRGLGNQPQHF. CDR3 DNA: TGTGCCAGCAGCCCTGACAGGGGGCTCGGCAATCAGCCCCAGCATTTT. Using reference TRBV5-8 and TRBJ1-5 for the parts outside the CDR3, the full variable domain is EAGVTQSPTHLIKTRGQQATLRCSPISGHTSVYWYQQALGLGLQFLLWYDEGEERNRGNFPPRFSGRQFPNYSSELNVNALELEDSALYLCASSPDRGLGNQPQHFGDGTRLSIL.

This clone was counted once. The chain carries TRBV15 and TRBJ2-7; TRBD2 matches at 10 bases. This CDR3 contains 15 residues. Germline trimming cut 3 bases from V and 2 bases from J; bases unmatched to any gene: 4. In germline, CDR1 is LNHNV, CDR2 YYDKDF (reference sequence). The DNA for the CDR3 is TGTGCCACCAGCAGGGACGGACTAGCGGCCTACGAGCAGTACTTC. This codes for CATSRDGLAAYEQYF.

A remark on this clone: One end of the junction varies from germline; a read error may be responsible. This chain links TRBV6-5 with TRBJ2-1; tentatively, D is TRBD2 (5 bases). The CDR3 spans 14 residues. In germline, CDR1 is MNHEY, CDR2 SVGAGI. CDR3 nucleotide sequence: TGTGCCAGCAGTTACCCACCGGGGTACAATCAGCAGTTCTTC. Its protein is CASSYPPGYNQQFF.

This clone appeared once. This rearrangement joins TRBV5-6 to TRBJ2-3; 8 nucleotides match TRBD1. Germline V lookup: CDR1 SGHDT, CDR2 YYEEEE. This CDR3 has 16 amino acids. V was pared by 0 bases and J by 5 bases, with 8 bases of the junction left unmatched. The CDR3 region is CASSLGPGQVGDTQYF. The CDR3 DNA sequence: TGTGCCAGCAGCTTGGGTCCGGGACAGGTGGGAGATACGCAGTATTTT.

A note on this clone: The sample holds other DNA sequences that translate to the same CDR3. The rearrangement joins TRBV7-2 to TRBJ1-2; 7 bases are a match to TRBD1. CDR3 length: 14 amino acids. The V gene's germline CDR1 is SGHTA and CDR2 FQGNSA. Trimming cost V 8 bases and J 1 base; bases outside gene matches: 7. This CDR3 is CASSPGQLNYGYTF. The CDR3 region has the DNA TGTGCCAGCTCCCCGGGACAGCTTAACTATGGCTACACCTTC.

V usage is TRBV6-5 and J usage is TRBJ1-4, with 10 nucleotides matching TRBD1. Unmatched junction bases numbered 6, after V lost 6 bases and J lost 8 bases. Germline V gene sequence: CDR1 MNHEY, CDR2 SVGAGI. The CDR3 contains 14 residues. The DNA for the CDR3 is TGTGCCAGCAGAACGGGACAGGGGCACGAAAAACTGTTTTTT. Translating it yields CASRTGQGHEKLFF.

For this clone: Other DNA sequences within the sample encode an identical CDR3. The rearrangement uses TRBV7-8 and TRBJ2-5, with 13 bases that match TRBD2. Trimming took 4 bases from V and 5 from J; bases not matched to a gene: 7. CDR1 is SGHVS, CDR2 FQNEAQ, per germline. The CDR3 covers 16 residues. CDR3 coding DNA: TGTGCCAGCAGCTCCCAGACTAGCGGGGGGTGGGAGACCCAGTACTTC. This encodes CASSSQTSGGWETQYF.

This clone was detected only once. The chain links TRBV11-1 to TRBJ2-6; a possible D gene is TRBD2 (6 bases). Germline CDR1 reads SGHAT; CDR2 reads FQDESV (reference sequence). V dropped 6 bases and J dropped 2 bases, with 11 bases sitting between them. The CDR3 is made up of 15 amino acids. Here the CDR3 DNA reads TGTGCCAGCAGGCCTAGGGAGGCTGGGGCCAACGTCCTGACTTTC. Translated, it gives CASRPREAGANVLTF.

The gene calls are TRBV3-1 (or the pseudogene TRBV3-2) and TRBJ1-1; D is undetermined. This CDR3 spans 13 amino acids. Trimming cost V 0 bases and J 6 bases, with 8 bases left between them. Germline lookup yields CDR1 LGHDT and CDR2 YNNKEL (reference sequence). The CDR3 DNA reads TGTGCCAGCAGCCAAGATGGGAGGGCTGAAGCTTTCTTT. Its translation is CASSQDGRAEAFF.

The rearrangement links TRBV12-3 or TRBV12-4 to TRBJ1-2; D unresolved. The CDR3 spans 13 residues. V was cut by 3 bases and J by 5 bases, with 10 bases left in between. The DNA for the CDR3 is TGTGCCAGCAGTTTCATGAGATCGTATGGCTACACCTTC. Protein sequence: CASSFMRSYGYTF.